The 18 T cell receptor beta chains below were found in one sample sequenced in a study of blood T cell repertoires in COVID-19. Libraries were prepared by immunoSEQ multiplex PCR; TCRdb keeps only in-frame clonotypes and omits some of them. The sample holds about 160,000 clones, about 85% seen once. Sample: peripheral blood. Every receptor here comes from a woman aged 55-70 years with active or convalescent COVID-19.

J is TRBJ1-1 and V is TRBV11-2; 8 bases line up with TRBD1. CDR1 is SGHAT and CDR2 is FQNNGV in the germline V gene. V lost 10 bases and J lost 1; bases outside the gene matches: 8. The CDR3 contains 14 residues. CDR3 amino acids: CATAQGATNTEAFF. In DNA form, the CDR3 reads TGTGCCACCGCGCAGGGGGCGACGAACACTGAAGCTTTCTTT.

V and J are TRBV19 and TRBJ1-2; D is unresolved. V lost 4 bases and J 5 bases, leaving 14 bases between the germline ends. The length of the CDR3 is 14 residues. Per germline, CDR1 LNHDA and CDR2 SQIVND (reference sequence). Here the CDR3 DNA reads TGTGCCAGTAGTAAATCCGGGAGGAGGTATGGCTACACCTTC. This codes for CASSKSGRRYGYTF. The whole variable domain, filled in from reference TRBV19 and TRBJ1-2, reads DGGITQSPKYLFRKEGQNVTLSCEQNLNHDAMYWYRQDPGQGLRLIYYSQIVNDFQKGDIAEGYSVSREKKESFPLTVTSAQKNPTAFYLCASSKSGRRYGYTFGSGTRLTVV.

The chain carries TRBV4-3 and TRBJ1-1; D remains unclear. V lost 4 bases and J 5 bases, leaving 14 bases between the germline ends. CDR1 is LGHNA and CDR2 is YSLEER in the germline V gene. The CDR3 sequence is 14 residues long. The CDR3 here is CASSPSWERTEAFF. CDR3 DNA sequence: TGCGCCAGCAGCCCGTCGTGGGAGAGAACTGAAGCTTTCTTT.

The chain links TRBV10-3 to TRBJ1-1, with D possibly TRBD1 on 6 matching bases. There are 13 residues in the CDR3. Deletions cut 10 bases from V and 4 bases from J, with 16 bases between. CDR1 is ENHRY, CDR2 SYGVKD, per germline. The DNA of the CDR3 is TGTGCCACCAACGGGGGGCTCGGCACTGAAGCTTTCTTT. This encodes CATNGGLGTEAFF.

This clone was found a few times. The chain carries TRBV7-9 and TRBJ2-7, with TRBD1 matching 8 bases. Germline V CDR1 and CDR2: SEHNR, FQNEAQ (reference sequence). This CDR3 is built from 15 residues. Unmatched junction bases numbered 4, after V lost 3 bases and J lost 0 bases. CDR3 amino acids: CASSLGQADSYEQYF. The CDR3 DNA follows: TGTGCCAGCAGCTTGGGACAGGCGGACTCCTACGAGCAGTACTTC.

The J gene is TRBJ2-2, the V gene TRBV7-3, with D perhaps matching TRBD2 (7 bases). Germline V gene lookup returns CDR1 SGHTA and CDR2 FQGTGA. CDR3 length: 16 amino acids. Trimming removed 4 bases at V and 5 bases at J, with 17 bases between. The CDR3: CASSSNGGRGTGELFF. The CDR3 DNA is TGTGCCAGCAGCTCCAACGGGGGGCGAGGGACCGGGGAGCTGTTTTTT.

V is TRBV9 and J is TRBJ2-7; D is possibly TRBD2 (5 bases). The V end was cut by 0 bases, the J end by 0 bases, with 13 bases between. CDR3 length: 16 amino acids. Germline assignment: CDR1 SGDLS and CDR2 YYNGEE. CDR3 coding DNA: TGTGCCAGCAGCGTAGGTCCCACGGGAAGCTCCTACGAGCAGTACTTC. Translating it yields CASSVGPTGSSYEQYF.

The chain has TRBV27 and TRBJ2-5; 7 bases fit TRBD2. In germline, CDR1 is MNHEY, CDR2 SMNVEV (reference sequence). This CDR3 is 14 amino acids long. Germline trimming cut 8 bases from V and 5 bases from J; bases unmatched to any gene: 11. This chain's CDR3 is CASAPLGGKETQYF. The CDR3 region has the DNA TGTGCCAGCGCGCCCCTCGGGGGGAAGGAGACCCAGTACTTC.

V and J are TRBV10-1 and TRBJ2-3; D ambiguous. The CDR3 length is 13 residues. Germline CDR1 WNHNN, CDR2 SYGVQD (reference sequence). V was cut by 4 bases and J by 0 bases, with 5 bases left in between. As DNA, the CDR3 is TGCGCCAGCAGTGCTTCCAGCACAGATACGCAGTATTTT. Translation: CASSASSTDTQYF.

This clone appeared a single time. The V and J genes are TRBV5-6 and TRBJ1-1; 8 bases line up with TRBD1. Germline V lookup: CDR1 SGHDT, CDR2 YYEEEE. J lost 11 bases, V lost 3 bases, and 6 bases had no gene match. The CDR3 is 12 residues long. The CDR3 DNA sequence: TGTGCCAGCAGCTCTAGGACAGGGTTGGCTTTCTTT. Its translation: CASSSRTGLAFF.

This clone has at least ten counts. This CDR3 is CASSQGHSNTEAFF. The DNA for the CDR3 is TGTGCCAGCAGTCAGGGACATTCGAACACTGAAGCTTTCTTT. This chain uses TRBV6-2 or TRBV6-3 with TRBJ1-1, with D perhaps matching TRBD1 (6 bases). V was trimmed by 5 bases and J by 1 base, leaving 11 bases between them. The germline V gene encodes CDR1 MNHEY and CDR2 SVGEGT. This CDR3 is built from 14 residues.

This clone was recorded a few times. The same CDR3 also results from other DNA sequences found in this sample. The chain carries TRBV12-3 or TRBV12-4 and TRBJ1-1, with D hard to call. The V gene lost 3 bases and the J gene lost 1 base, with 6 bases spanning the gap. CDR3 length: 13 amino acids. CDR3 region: CASSFAGNTEAFF. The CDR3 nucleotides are TGTGCCAGCAGTTTCGCGGGGAACACTGAAGCTTTCTTT.

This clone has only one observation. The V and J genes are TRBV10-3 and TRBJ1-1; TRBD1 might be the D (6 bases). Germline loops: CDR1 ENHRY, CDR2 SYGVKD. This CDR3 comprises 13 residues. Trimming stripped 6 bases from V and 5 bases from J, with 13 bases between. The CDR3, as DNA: TGTGCCATCAGACAGGGTCAGGAAACTGAAGCTTTCTTT. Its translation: CAIRQGQETEAFF.

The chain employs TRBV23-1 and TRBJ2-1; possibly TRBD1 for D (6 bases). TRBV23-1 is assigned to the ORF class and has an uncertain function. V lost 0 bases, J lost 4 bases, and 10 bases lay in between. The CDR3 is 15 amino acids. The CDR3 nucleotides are TGCGCCAGCAGTCAATCTACAGGGCCGTACAATGAGCAGTTCTTC. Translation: CASSQSTGPYNEQFF.

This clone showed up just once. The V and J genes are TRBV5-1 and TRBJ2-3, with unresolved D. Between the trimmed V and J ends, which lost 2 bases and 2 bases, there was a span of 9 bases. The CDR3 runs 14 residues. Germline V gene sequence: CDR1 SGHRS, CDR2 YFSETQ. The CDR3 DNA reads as TGCGCCAGCAGCTTTGGCACGAACACAGATACGCAGTATTTT. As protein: CASSFGTNTDTQYF. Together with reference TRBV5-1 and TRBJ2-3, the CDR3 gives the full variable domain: KAGVTQTPRYLIKTRGQQVTLSCSPISGHRSVSWYQQTPGQGLQFLFEYFSETQRNKGNFPGRFSGRQFSNSRSEMNVSTLELGDSALYLCASSFGTNTDTQYFGPGTRLTVL.

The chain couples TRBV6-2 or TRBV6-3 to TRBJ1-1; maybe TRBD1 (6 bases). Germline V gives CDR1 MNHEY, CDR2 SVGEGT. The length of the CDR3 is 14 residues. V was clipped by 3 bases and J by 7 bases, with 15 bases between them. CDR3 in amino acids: CASSYDRVRGEAFF. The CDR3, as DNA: TGTGCCAGCAGTTATGATCGCGTCAGGGGTGAAGCTTTCTTT.

In DNA, the CDR3 is TGTGCCAGCAGCTTAGGTCCTAGCGGGCCCCAAGAGACCCAGTACTTC. It encodes CASSLGPSGPQETQYF. The V gene is TRBV7-8, the J gene TRBJ2-5; 8 nucleotides align to TRBD2. Germline CDR1 and CDR2: SGHVS and FQNEAQ. The V segment lost 1 base and the J segment 1 base; nucleotides outside the gene matches: 5. The CDR3 covers 16 residues. Together with reference TRBV7-8 and TRBJ2-5, the CDR3 gives the full variable domain: GAGVSQSPRYKVAKRGQDVALRCDPISGHVSLFWYQQALGQGPEFLTYFQNEAQLDKSGLPSDRFFAERPEGSVSTLKIQRTQQEDSAVYLCASSLGPSGPQETQYFGPGTRLLVL.

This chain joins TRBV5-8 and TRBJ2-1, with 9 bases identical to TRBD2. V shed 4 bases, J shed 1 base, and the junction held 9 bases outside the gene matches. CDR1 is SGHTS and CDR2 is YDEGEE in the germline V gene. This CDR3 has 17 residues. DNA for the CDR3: TGTGCCAGCAGCCCTGGCGGGGGGGTTCAGTCCTACAATGAGCAGTTCTTC. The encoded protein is CASSPGGGVQSYNEQFF.